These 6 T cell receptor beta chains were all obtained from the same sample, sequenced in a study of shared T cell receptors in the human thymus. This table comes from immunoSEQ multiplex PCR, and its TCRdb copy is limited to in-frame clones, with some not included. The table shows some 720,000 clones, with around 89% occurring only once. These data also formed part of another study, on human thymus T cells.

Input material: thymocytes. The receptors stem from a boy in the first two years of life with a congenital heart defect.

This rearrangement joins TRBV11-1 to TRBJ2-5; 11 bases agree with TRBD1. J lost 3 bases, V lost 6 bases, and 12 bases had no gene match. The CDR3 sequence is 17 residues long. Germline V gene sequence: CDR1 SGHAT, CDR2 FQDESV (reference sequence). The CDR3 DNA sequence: TGTGCCAGCAGTTTCTGGTGGTCGGGACAGGGGGAAGAGACCCAGTACTTC. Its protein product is CASSFWWSGQGEETQYF.

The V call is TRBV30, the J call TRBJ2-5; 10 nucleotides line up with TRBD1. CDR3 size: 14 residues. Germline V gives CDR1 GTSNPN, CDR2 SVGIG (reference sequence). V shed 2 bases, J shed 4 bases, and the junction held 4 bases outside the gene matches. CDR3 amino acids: CAWSSDRGLETQYF. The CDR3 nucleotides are TGTGCCTGGAGTTCAGACAGGGGGCTAGAGACCCAGTACTTC.

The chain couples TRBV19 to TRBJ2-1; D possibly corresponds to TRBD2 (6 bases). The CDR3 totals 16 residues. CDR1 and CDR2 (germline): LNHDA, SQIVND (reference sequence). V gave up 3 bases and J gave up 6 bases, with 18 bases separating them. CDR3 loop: CASSICGAYGANEQFF. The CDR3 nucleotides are TGTGCCAGTAGTATCTGCGGGGCCTATGGGGCCAATGAGCAGTTCTTC.

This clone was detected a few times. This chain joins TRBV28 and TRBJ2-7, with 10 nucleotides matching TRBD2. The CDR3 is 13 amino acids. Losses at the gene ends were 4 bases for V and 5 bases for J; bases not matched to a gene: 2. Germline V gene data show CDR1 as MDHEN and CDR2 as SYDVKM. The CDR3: CASSYGLADEQYF. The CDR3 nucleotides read TGTGCCAGCAGTTATGGACTAGCGGACGAGCAGTACTTC.

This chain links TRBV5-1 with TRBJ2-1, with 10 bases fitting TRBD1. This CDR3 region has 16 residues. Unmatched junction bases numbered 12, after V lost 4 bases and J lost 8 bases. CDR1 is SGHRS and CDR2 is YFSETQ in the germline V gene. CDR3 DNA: TGCGCCAGCAGCACCTACCTCCGGGACAGGGGCCATGAGCAGTTCTTC. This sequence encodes CASSTYLRDRGHEQFF.

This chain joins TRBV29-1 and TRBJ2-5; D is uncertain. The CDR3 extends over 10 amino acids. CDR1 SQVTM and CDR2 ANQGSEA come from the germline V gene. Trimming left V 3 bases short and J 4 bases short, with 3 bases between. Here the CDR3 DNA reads TGCAGCGTTGAGCGAGAGACCCAGTACTTC. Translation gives CSVERETQYF.